The clone carrying this TCR beta chain was seen only a few times. Its antigen is as yet unknown. This entry comes from a study of beta chain features in type 1 diabetes. Points from the study as a whole: Within each of all four CD4+ subsets, Type 1 diabetes patients had TCRB CDR3s that were moderately but significantly shorter. Compared with healthy donors, patients appeared to share more similar naive, central memory and regulatory TCRB repertoires. Reads derived from cDNA could over-represent cells showing high TCR expression.

Expressed TCRB transcripts got sequenced, as all isolated RNA was reverse transcribed. Repertoires were generated with immunoSEQ multiplex PCR, while TCRdb's copy carries only in-frame clones and drops some. The sample holds around 650,000 clones, approximately 13% seen once. This CDR3 contains 13 residues. Germline V gene data show CDR1 as SGHTA and CDR2 as FQGNSA. The germline V and J ends were trimmed by 5 bases and 2 bases, with 9 bases remaining between them. This sequence was found in a man younger than 40 with type 1 diabetes. The chain recombines TRBV7-2 with TRBJ2-5; D gene uncertain. The sample consisted of naive CD4+ T cells from blood. CDR3 sequence: CASSASGQETQYF. The CDR3 nucleotides are TGTGCCAGCAGCGCTAGTGGGCAAGAGACCCAGTACTTC. The full variable domain, rest sourced from reference TRBV7-2 and TRBJ2-5, is GAGVSQSPSNKVTEKGKDVELRCDPISGHTALYWYRQSLGQGLEFLIYFQGNSAPDKSGLPSDRFSAERTGGSVSTLTIQRTQQEDSAVYLCASSASGQETQYFGPGTRLLVL.